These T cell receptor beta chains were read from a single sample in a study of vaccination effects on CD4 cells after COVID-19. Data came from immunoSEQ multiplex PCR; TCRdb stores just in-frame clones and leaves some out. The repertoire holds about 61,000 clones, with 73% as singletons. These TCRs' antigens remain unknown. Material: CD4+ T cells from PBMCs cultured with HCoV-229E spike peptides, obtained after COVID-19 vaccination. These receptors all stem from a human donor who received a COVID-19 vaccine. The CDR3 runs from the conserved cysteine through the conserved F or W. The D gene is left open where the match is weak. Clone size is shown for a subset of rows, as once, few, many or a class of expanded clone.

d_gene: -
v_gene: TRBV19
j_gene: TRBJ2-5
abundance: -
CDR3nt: TGTGCCAGTAGTGCACGAGGGGGAGGGAATCAAGAGACCCAGTACTTC
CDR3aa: CASSARGGGNQETQYF

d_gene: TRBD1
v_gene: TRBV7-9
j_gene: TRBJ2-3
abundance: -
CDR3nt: TGTGCCAGCAGCTTGGGGACAGGCTCAGATACGCAGTATTTT
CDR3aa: CASSLGTGSDTQYF

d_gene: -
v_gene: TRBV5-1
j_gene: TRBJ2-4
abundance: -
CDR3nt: TGCGCCAGCAGCTTGGCAGGGGTGTCGGCCAAAAACATTCAGTACTTC
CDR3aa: CASSLAGVSAKNIQYF

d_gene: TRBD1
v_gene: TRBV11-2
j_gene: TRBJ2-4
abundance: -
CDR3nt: TGTGCCAGCAGCTTAGATTTGGACAGGGGTGTAGCCAAAAACATTCAGTACTTC
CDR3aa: CASSLDLDRGVAKNIQYF

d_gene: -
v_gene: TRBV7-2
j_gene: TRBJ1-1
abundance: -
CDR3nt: TGTGCCAGCAGCACCGCCACTGAAGCTTTCTTT
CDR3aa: CASSTATEAFF

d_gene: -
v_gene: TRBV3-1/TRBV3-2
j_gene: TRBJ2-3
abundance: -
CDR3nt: TGTGCCAGCAGCCAAGATAGGGTAAGGGCAGATACGCAGTATTTT
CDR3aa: CASSQDRVRADTQYF

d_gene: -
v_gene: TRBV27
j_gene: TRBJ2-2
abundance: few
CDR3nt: TGTGCCAGCAGTTTGACTAGAAACACCGGGGAGCTGTTTTTT
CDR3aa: CASSLTRNTGELFF

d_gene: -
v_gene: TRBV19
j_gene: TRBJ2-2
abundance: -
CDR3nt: TGTGCCAGTAGTATAATGGCACCCCCAAACACCGGGGAGCTGTTTTTT
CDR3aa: CASSIMAPPNTGELFF

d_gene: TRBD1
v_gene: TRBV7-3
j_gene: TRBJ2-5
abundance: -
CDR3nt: TGTGCCAGCAGCTCGACAGGGCTAGAGACCCAGTACTTC
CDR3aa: CASSSTGLETQYF

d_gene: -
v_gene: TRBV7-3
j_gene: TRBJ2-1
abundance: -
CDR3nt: TGTGCCAGCAGCTTAAATAGACGCAATGAGCAGTTCTTC
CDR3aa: CASSLNRRNEQFF

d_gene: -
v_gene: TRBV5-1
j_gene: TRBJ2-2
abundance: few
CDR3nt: TGCGCCAGCAGCTTAACAGTAACCGGGGAGCTGTTTTTT
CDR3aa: CASSLTVTGELFF

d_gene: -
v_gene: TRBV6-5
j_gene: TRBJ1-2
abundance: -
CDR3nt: TGTGCCAGCAGTTACTCGAATGGGGGTATCAGCTTC
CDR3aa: CASSYSNGGISF

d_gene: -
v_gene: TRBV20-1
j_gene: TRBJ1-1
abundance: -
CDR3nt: TGCAGTGCTAGAGAAGGGGGTATGTTCTTT
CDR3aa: CSAREGGMFF

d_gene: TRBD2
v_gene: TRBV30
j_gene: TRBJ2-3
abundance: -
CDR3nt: TGTGCCTGGAGTGTAGGTGGGGGGGCAGATACGCAGTATTTT
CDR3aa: CAWSVGGGADTQYF

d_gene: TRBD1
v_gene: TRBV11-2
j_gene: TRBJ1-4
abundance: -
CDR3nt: TGTGCCAGCGGCCAAAGGACAGGGTTCGGTAATGAAAAACTGTTTTTT
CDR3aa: CASGQRTGFGNEKLFF

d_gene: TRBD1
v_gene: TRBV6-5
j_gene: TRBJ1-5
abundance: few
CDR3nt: TGTGCCAGCAGTCTTAGGACAGGGAATCAGCCCCAGCATTTT
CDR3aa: CASSLRTGNQPQHF

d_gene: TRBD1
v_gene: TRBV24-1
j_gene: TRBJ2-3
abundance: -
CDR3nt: TGTGCCACCAGACCTACACCGGGACAGGGCAATTACACAGATACGCAGTATTTT
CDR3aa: CATRPTPGQGNYTDTQYF

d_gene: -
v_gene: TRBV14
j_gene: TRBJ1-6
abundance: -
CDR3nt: TGTGCCAGCAGCCCTCTCTCCTATAATTCACCCCTCCACTTT
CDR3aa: CASSPLSYNSPLHF

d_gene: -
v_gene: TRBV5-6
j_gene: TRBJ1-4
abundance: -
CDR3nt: TGTGCCAGCAGCTCACAGGGTAATAATGAAAAACTGTTTTTT
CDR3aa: CASSSQGNNEKLFF

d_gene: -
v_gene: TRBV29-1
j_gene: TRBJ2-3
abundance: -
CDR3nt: TGCAGCGTTGTACCCCGTGTCACAGATACGCAGTATTTT
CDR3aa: CSVVPRVTDTQYF

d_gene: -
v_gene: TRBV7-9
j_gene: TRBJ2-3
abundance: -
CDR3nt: TGTGCCAGCAGCTTAGCAGGGGCATACTATACAGATACGCAGTATTTT
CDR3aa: CASSLAGAYYTDTQYF

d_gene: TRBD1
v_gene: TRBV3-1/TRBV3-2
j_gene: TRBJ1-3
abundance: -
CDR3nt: TGTGCCAGCAGCCAAGGGACAGGGGGAAACACCATATATTTT
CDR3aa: CASSQGTGGNTIYF

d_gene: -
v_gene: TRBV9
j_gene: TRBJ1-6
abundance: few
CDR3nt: TGTGCCAGCAGCGACGTGGGAAATTCACCCCTCCACTTT
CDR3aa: CASSDVGNSPLHF

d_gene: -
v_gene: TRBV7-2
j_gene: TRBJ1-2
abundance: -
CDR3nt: TGTGCCAGCAGTCCGGATAGAAACTATGGCTACACCTTC
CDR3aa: CASSPDRNYGYTF